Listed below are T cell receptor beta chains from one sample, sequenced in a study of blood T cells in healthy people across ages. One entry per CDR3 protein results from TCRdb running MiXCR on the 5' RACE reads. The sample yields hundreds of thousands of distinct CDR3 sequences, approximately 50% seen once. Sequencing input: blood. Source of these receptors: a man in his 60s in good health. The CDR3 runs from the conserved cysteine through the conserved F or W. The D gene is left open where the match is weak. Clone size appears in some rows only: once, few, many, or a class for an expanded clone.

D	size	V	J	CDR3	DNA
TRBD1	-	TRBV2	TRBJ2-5	CASSWETGGRETQYF	TGTGCCAGCAGTTGGGAGACAGGGGGGAGAGAGACCCAGTACTTC
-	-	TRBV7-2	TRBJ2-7	CASSLRGSIDEQYF	TGTGCCAGCAGCTTAAGAGGGAGCATCGACGAGCAGTACTTC
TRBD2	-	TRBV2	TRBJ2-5	CASQSRASGGQETQYF	TGTGCCAGCCAGTCGAGGGCTAGCGGGGGCCAAGAGACCCAGTACTTC
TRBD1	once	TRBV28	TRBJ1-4	CASHVDRAGGEKLFF	TGTGCCAGTCACGTAGACAGGGCGGGGGGTGAAAAACTGTTTTTT
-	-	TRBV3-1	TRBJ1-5	CASTLNRGQPQHF	TGTGCCAGCACCTTAAACCGGGGTCAGCCCCAGCATTTT
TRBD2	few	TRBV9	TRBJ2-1	CASSVKTLAGGFNEQFF	TGTGCCAGCAGCGTAAAAACCCTAGCGGGGGGGTTCAATGAGCAGTTCTTC
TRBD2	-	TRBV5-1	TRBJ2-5	CASSPLPAGDNEQYF	TGCGCCAGCAGCCCACTCCCTGCGGGGGATAATGAGCAGTACTTC
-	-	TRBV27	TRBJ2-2	CASSLGRGNTGELFF	TGTGCCAGCAGTTTGGGGCGGGGGAACACCGGGGAGCTGTTTTTT
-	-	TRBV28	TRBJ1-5	CASSFRDNQPQHF	TGTGCCAGCAGTTTCCGAGATAATCAGCCCCAGCATTTT
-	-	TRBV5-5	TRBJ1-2	CASTSWIQGTGGYTF	TGTGCCAGCACCTCTTGGATTCAGGGGACGGGTGGCTACACCTTC
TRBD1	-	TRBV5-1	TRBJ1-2	CASSSTRNGQGIYGYTF	TGCGCCAGCAGCTCCACCAGAAACGGACAGGGCATCTATGGCTACACCTTC
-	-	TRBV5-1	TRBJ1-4	CASSFGTLVEKLFF	TGCGCCAGCAGCTTTGGGACACTCGTCGAAAAACTGTTTTTT
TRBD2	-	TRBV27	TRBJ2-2	CASTPRAGLQYTGELFF	TGTGCCAGCACCCCGAGGGCGGGACTACAGTACACCGGGGAGCTGTTTTTT
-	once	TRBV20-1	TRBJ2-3	CSAGLATLDTQYF	TGCAGTGCCGGGCTAGCCACCCTAGATACGCAGTATTTT